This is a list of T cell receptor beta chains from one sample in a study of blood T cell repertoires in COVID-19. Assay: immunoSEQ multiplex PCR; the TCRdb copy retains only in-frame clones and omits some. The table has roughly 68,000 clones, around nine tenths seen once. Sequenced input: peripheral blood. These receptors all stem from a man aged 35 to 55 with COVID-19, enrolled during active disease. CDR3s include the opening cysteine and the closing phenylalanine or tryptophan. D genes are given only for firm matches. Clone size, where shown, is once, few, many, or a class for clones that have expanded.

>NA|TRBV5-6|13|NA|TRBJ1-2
CASSSVRGHGYTF
TGTGCCAGCAGCTCGGTCAGGGGACATGGCTACACCTTC
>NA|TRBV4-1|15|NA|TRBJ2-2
CASSKENRYTRELFF
TGCGCCAGCAGCAAAGAAAACAGGTACACCAGGGAGCTGTTTTTT
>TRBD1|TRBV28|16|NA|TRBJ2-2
CASSPNRGRHTGELFF
TGTGCCAGCAGTCCTAACAGGGGCCGACACACCGGGGAGCTGTTTTTT
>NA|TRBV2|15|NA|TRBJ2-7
CASSEFGAPGYEQYF
TGTGCCAGCAGTGAATTTGGGGCCCCGGGTTACGAGCAGTACTTC
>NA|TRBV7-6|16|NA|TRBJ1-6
CASSPAGSSYNSPLHF
TGTGCCAGCAGCCCCGCCGGGAGCTCCTATAATTCACCCCTCCACTTT
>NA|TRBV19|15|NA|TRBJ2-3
CASSASQGGEDTQYF
TGTGCCAGTAGTGCCTCACAGGGAGGGGAAGATACGCAGTATTTT
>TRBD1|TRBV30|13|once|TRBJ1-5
CAWSDRGNQPQHF
TGTGCCTGGTCGGACAGGGGGAATCAGCCCCAGCATTTT
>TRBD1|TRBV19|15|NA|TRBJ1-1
CASSIIGTANTEAFF
TGTGCCAGTAGTATAATCGGGACAGCGAACACTGAAGCTTTCTTT
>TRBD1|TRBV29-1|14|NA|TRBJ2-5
CSVGGPGQDGTQYF
TGCAGCGTTGGGGGACCGGGACAGGACGGTACCCAGTACTTC
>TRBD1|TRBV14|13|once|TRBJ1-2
CASSRRTGDGYTF
TGTGCCAGCAGCCGCAGGACAGGGGACGGCTACACCTTC
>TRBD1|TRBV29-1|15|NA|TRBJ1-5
CSVGEAGGINQPQHF
TGCAGCGTTGGGGAGGCAGGGGGCATCAATCAGCCCCAGCATTTT
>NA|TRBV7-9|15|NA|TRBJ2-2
CASRSGTQNTGELFF
TGTGCCAGCAGATCCGGGACTCAGAACACCGGGGAGCTGTTTTTT
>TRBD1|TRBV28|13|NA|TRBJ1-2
CASSLNRGYGYTF
TGTGCCAGCAGTTTAAACAGGGGATATGGCTACACCTTC
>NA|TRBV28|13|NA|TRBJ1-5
CASSLWGGQPQHF
TGTGCCAGCAGTTTATGGGGGGGTCAGCCCCAGCATTTT
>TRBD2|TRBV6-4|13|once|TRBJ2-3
CASSPGGVDTQYF
TGTGCCAGCAGCCCCGGGGGGGTAGATACGCAGTATTTT
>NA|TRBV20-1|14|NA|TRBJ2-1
CSASWTGEYNEQFF
TGCAGTGCTAGTTGGACGGGGGAGTACAATGAGCAGTTCTTC
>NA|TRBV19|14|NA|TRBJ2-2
CASRPRTNTGELFF
TGTGCCAGTAGGCCCAGGACGAACACCGGGGAGCTGTTTTTT
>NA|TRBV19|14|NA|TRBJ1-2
CASRLVEGSRGYTF
TGTGCCAGTAGACTAGTGGAGGGCTCTCGTGGCTACACCTTC
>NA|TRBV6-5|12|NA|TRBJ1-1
CASIRSRTEAFF
TGTGCCAGCATCAGGTCGCGCACTGAAGCTTTCTTT
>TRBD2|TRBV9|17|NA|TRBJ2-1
CASSVAKTSGGANEQFF
TGTGCCAGCAGCGTAGCTAAGACTAGCGGGGGGGCAAATGAGCAGTTCTTC
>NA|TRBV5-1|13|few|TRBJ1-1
CASTRDRNTEAFF
TGCGCCAGCACCCGAGACAGAAACACTGAAGCTTTCTTT
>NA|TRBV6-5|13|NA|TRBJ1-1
CASSLHRNTEAFF
TGTGCCAGCAGTTTACACCGGAACACTGAAGCTTTCTTT
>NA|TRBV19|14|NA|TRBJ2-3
CASSSGTVTDTQYF
TGTGCCAGTAGTTCCGGGACTGTCACAGATACGCAGTATTTT
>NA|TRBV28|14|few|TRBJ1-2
CASSLAVFTYGYTF
TGTGCCAGCAGCCTGGCGGTATTTACATATGGCTACACCTTC